This is a list of T cell receptor beta chains from one sample in a study of T-cell reconstitution after alpha-beta-depleted transplantation in children. TCRdb reprocessed the PCR reads via MiXCR and lists one record per CDR3 protein. Among some 240,000 distinct CDR3 sequences, about 8.8% were seen once, and the ten largest hold around 5.1%. The specimen was PBMCs from the stem cell graft donor, collected from the stem cell graft. These receptors all come from a human donor who donated a stem cell graft to a child with SCID. Both conserved end residues are part of each CDR3. The D gene is left open where the match is weak. Not every row has a clone size; where given, it reads once, few, many or a size class.

d_call	clone_size	v_call	j_call	cdr3_nt	cdr3_aa
NA	many	TRBV20-1	TRBJ1-6	TGCAGTGCTCCCTCCGGGGTAGGGTATAATTCACCCCTCCACTTT	CSAPSGVGYNSPLHF
NA	many	TRBV15	TRBJ2-3	TGTGCCACCAGCAGAGATTACGGGGGAGATACGCAGTATTTT	CATSRDYGGDTQYF
TRBD1	many	TRBV5-1	TRBJ2-7	TGCGCCAGCAGCTTGGGCCTAGTCGGGACAGCCAGTTACGAGCAGTACTTC	CASSLGLVGTASYEQYF
NA	many	TRBV20-1	TRBJ1-1	TGCAGTGCCAATTCGATACGCGGGACCACTGAAGCTTTCTTT	CSANSIRGTTEAFF
NA	many	TRBV3-1	TRBJ1-6	TGTGCCAGCAGCCAAGGCGGATCGTTTGGCTCCTATAATTCACCCCTCCACTTT	CASSQGGSFGSYNSPLHF
NA	few	TRBV7-2	TRBJ2-3	TGTGCCAGCAGCTTAGCTGACAGAGCCGACACAGATACGCAGTATTTT	CASSLADRADTDTQYF
NA	many	TRBV12-3/TRBV12-4	TRBJ2-1	TGTGCCAGCAGTTTACATGGGGGACTCGGCAATGAGCAGTTCTTC	CASSLHGGLGNEQFF
NA	many	TRBV7-2	TRBJ1-4	TGTGCCAGCAGCCCCCAGGGGGAAAAACTGTTTTTT	CASSPQGEKLFF
TRBD1	many	TRBV5-1	TRBJ1-4	TGCGCCAGCAGCTTGGAGGGGACAGCGTTTGAAAAACTGTTTTTT	CASSLEGTAFEKLFF
TRBD1	many	TRBV28	TRBJ1-6	TGCGCCAGCAGTTTTGAGGGGGCCCATAATTCACCCCTCCACTTT	CASSFEGAHNSPLHF
NA	NA	TRBV7-3	TRBJ2-1	TGTGCCAGCAGCTTAAGCCCGGGGAGCTCCTACAATGAGCAGTTCTTC	CASSLSPGSSYNEQFF
NA	NA	TRBV7-2	TRBJ1-5	TGTGCCAGCAGCTTAGGGGATATGGGTCAGCCCCAGCATTTT	CASSLGDMGQPQHF
NA	many	TRBV5-1	TRBJ2-7	TGCGCCAGCAGCCCCTTCAGGGGAGCCTACGAGCAGTACTTC	CASSPFRGAYEQYF
TRBD2	many	TRBV2	TRBJ2-1	TGTGCCAGCCAACTAGCGGGGAGGGGTGAGCAGTTCTTC	CASQLAGRGEQFF
TRBD2	many	TRBV28	TRBJ2-3	TGTGCCAGCAGCGACAATAGCGGGGGGGCCCCAGATACGCAGTATTTT	CASSDNSGGAPDTQYF
NA	many	TRBV9	TRBJ2-6	TGTGCCAGCAGCGTGCCCCCCTCTGGGGCCAACGTCCTGACTTTC	CASSVPPSGANVLTF
TRBD2	NA	TRBV20-1	TRBJ2-1	TGCAGTGCTAGAGTACGGACTAGCGGGACCAATGAGCAGTTCTTC	CSARVRTSGTNEQFF
TRBD1	many	TRBV5-1	TRBJ2-7	TGCGCCAGCAGCTCTGGACAGGGAAACTACGAGCAGTACTTC	CASSSGQGNYEQYF
NA	few	TRBV30	TRBJ2-5	TGTGCCTGGACGGGGATTAAATTAGAGACCCAGTACTTC	CAWTGIKLETQYF
NA	many	TRBV19	TRBJ1-2	TGTGCCAGTAGTACAGGGAGCGGCTACACCTTC	CASSTGSGYTF
TRBD1	many	TRBV9	TRBJ1-2	TGTGCCAGCAGCACCGACAGGGGGTATAACTATGGCTACACCTTC	CASSTDRGYNYGYTF
NA	many	TRBV5-1	TRBJ1-1	TGCGCCAGCAGCTTGGGGCCCCCGAACACTGAAGCTTTCTTT	CASSLGPPNTEAFF
TRBD1	many	TRBV5-1	TRBJ2-1	TGCGCCAGCAGCCTTGGGACGGACAGGCGATACAATGAGCAGTTCTTC	CASSLGTDRRYNEQFF
NA	NA	TRBV10-3	TRBJ2-3	TGTGCCATCAGTGAGTCACCGACGGACACTAGCACAGATACGCAGTATTTT	CAISESPTDTSTDTQYF
NA	NA	TRBV5-1	TRBJ2-7	TGCGCCAGCAGAAGTAGTCCCTCCTACGAGCAGTACTTC	CASRSSPSYEQYF
NA	NA	TRBV20-1	TRBJ2-2	TGCAGTGCCAAGGACACGAACACTGGGGTCGGGGAGCTGTTTTTT	CSAKDTNTGVGELFF
TRBD2	many	TRBV20-1	TRBJ2-5	TGCAGTGCTAGAGGCGTGGGGCTAGCGGGGGGGCCTCAAGAGACCCAGTACTTC	CSARGVGLAGGPQETQYF
NA	many	TRBV20-1	TRBJ2-4	TGCAGTGCTAGTTCTACAGGGAACCAAAACATTCAGTACTTC	CSASSTGNQNIQYF
TRBD1	many	TRBV11-2	TRBJ1-1	TGTGCCAGCAGCTTAGTAATTGCAGGGGGCATTGTGAACACTGAAGCTTTCTTT	CASSLVIAGGIVNTEAFF
TRBD2	many	TRBV20-1	TRBJ2-3	TGCAGTGCTAGAGATCTTACCCTAGCGGCCCCAACAGATACGCAGTATTTT	CSARDLTLAAPTDTQYF
TRBD1	many	TRBV5-1	TRBJ2-1	TGCGCCAGCAGAGTGGGACAGTCCTACAATGAGCAGTTCTTC	CASRVGQSYNEQFF
NA	many	TRBV5-1	TRBJ2-1	TGCGCCAGCAGCTTGCCCAGCAGTGGGTATGAGCAGTTCTTC	CASSLPSSGYEQFF
NA	NA	TRBV18	TRBJ1-1	TGTGCCAGCTCCCCTACGAGTTCTTCCACTGAAGCTTTCTTT	CASSPTSSSTEAFF
TRBD1	many	TRBV12-3/TRBV12-4	TRBJ2-2	TGTGCCAGCAGCCCACAGGGGGCCATCGGGGAGCTGTTTTTT	CASSPQGAIGELFF
NA	many	TRBV5-6	TRBJ1-1	TGTGCCAGCAGCTTGGAGCAGGGGAGAGGGGTCACTGAAGCTTTCTTT	CASSLEQGRGVTEAFF
TRBD2	many	TRBV20-1	TRBJ2-7	TGCAGTGCTAGGGGGACTATTCTGGCGGAGCAGTACTTC	CSARGTILAEQYF
NA	few	TRBV6-1	TRBJ1-2	TGTGCCAGCAGTACCGGACAGTCTCCCTACTATGGCTACACCTTC	CASSTGQSPYYGYTF
NA	many	TRBV20-1	TRBJ2-3	TGCAGTGCTAGAGCGGTAATTGGGGATACGCAGTATTTT	CSARAVIGDTQYF
NA	many	TRBV7-9	TRBJ2-5	TGTGCCAGCAGCTTAATAACAGGAATCATCCAAGAGACCCAGTACTTC	CASSLITGIIQETQYF
TRBD1	many	TRBV5-1	TRBJ2-7	TGCGCCAGCAGCTTGAGTGGACAGGACGAGCAGTACTTC	CASSLSGQDEQYF
NA	many	TRBV7-7	TRBJ2-7	TGTGCCAGCAGCCCGGGGTCGACAGCAAGATACGAGCAGTACTTC	CASSPGSTARYEQYF
TRBD1	many	TRBV12-3/TRBV12-4	TRBJ2-2	TGTGCCAGCAGTTTAGTAACAGGGGGCACCGGGGAGCTGTTTTTT	CASSLVTGGTGELFF
NA	few	TRBV28	TRBJ2-1	TGTGCCAGCAGTTTGGAGACTAGACCGGGACGGGGCAATGAGCAGTTCTTC	CASSLETRPGRGNEQFF
NA	many	TRBV5-1	TRBJ1-1	TGCGCCAGCAGCTTGGACAGGGCCACTGAAGCTTTCTTT	CASSLDRATEAFF
TRBD2	many	TRBV5-1	TRBJ2-1	TGCGCCAGCAGCTTGGTACCGGGGACGGGAGGTGAGCAGTTCTTC	CASSLVPGTGGEQFF
TRBD2	NA	TRBV7-2	TRBJ2-1	TGTGCCAGCAGCACCGGGACTAGCTATGAGCAGTTCTTC	CASSTGTSYEQFF
NA	many	TRBV5-5	TRBJ2-6	TGTGCCAGCAGCCTACACGAGGGCTCTGGGGCCAACGTCCTGACTTTC	CASSLHEGSGANVLTF
NA	many	TRBV5-1	TRBJ1-1	TGCGCCAGCAGCTTGGAGGGACACCATGGAACTGAAGCTTTCTTT	CASSLEGHHGTEAFF
NA	many	TRBV5-1	TRBJ2-3	TGCGCCAGCAGCCGGAGACAGGATAGCACAGATACGCAGTATTTT	CASSRRQDSTDTQYF
NA	NA	TRBV5-1	TRBJ1-1	TGCGCCAGCAGCTTGTGGGACCTGGGCGCTGAAGCTTTCTTT	CASSLWDLGAEAFF
TRBD1	many	TRBV24-1	TRBJ2-3	TGTGCCACCAGTGATCCCGGACAGGAGACAGATACGCAGTATTTT	CATSDPGQETDTQYF
NA	many	TRBV3-1	TRBJ1-6	TGTGCCAGCAGCCACCTTGGGCAAAATTCACCCCTCCACTTT	CASSHLGQNSPLHF
TRBD1	many	TRBV4-1	TRBJ1-1	TGCGCCAGCAGCCAGGGGCTCGGACAGGGCCAACTCATGAACACTGAAGCTTTCTTT	CASSQGLGQGQLMNTEAFF
NA	many	TRBV6-5	TRBJ1-1	TGTGCCAGCAGTTACTCGAGTCGGTCTGAAGCTTTCTTT	CASSYSSRSEAFF
NA	many	TRBV12-3/TRBV12-4	TRBJ1-1	TGTGCCAGCAGTTTAGACGCAGCCCCTATGAGTGGAGCTTTCTTT	CASSLDAAPMSGAFF
TRBD2	NA	TRBV20-1	TRBJ2-2	TGCAGTGCCACCGGACTAGCGGGTGGGACCGGGGAGCTGTTTTTT	CSATGLAGGTGELFF
NA	many	TRBV21-1	TRBJ1-1	TGTGCCAGCAGCAAAGGTGCCGACACTGAAGCTTTCTTT	CASSKGADTEAFF
NA	many	TRBV25-1	TRBJ1-4	TGTGCCAGCAGTGGTGATATAGTAGCGGGGACTAATGAAAAACTGTTTTTT	CASSGDIVAGTNEKLFF
NA	many	TRBV5-1	TRBJ1-1	TGCGCCAGCAGCTTGATAGGGGATGACACTGAAGCTTTCTTT	CASSLIGDDTEAFF